These 7 T cell receptor beta chains came from one sample sequenced in a study of blood T cell repertoires in COVID-19. Sequencing was performed with immunoSEQ multiplex PCR; in TCRdb, only in-frame clones are kept and a portion is missing. The repertoire holds roughly 200,000 clones, with roughly 80% as singletons. Source material: peripheral blood. Receptors were obtained from a middle-aged woman with COVID-19, enrolled during active disease.

The rearrangement links TRBV5-5 to TRBJ2-2, with 7 bases lining up with TRBD1. The V gene's germline CDR1 is SGHKS and CDR2 YYEKEE (reference sequence). The CDR3 covers 16 residues. The V segment lost 0 bases and the J segment 4 bases; nucleotides outside the gene matches: 6. The CDR3 DNA follows: TGTGCCAGCAGCTTGGCGACAGGGAGTCCCACCGGGGAGCTGTTTTTT. It translates to CASSLATGSPTGELFF.

The chain joins TRBV6-6 to TRBJ1-1, with D possibly being TRBD1 (6 bases). CDR3 length equals 13 residues. Germline-derived CDR1 and CDR2 are MNHNY and SVGAGI (reference sequence). Trimming cost V 6 bases and J 4 bases, with 12 bases left between them. CDR3 loop: CASSRTVSTEAFF. DNA of the CDR3: TGTGCCAGCAGCCGGACAGTGAGCACTGAAGCTTTCTTT.

The chain uses TRBV7-3 and TRBJ2-2, with 7 nucleotides matching TRBD2. The CDR3 extends over 15 amino acids. Germline trimming cut 8 bases from V and 7 bases from J; bases unmatched to any gene: 13. Per germline, CDR1 SGHTA and CDR2 FQGTGA. CDR3 nucleotides: TGTGCCAGCCAGAACGGGGCGGGAGTTGGCGGGGAGCTGTTTTTT. Its protein is CASQNGAGVGGELFF. Combining the CDR3 with reference TRBV7-3 and TRBJ2-2 gives the whole variable domain GAGVSQTPSNKVTEKGKYVELRCDPISGHTALYWYRQSLGQGPEFLIYFQGTGAADDSGLPNDRFFAVRPEGSVSTLKIQRTERGDSAVYLCASQNGAGVGGELFFGEGSRLTVL.

The chain is built from TRBV5-8 and TRBJ2-3, with a weak D call TRBD1 (6 bases). The CDR3 contains 14 residues. V lost 7 bases, J lost 3 bases, and 15 bases lay in between. Looked up from germline, CDR1 is SGHTS and CDR2 is YDEGEE. The CDR3 nucleotides are TGTGCCAGCGAGAACAGGGAGTGGACAGATACGCAGTATTTT. Translation: CASENREWTDTQYF.

The chain couples TRBV19 to TRBJ2-1, with 8 bases matching TRBD1. V dropped 7 bases and J dropped 0; count of bases not matched to a gene: 8. This CDR3 region has 16 residues. Germline V CDR1 and CDR2: LNHDA, SQIVND (reference sequence). Here the CDR3 reads CASNPGQGGSYNEQFF. DNA for the CDR3: TGTGCCAGTAACCCTGGACAGGGAGGCTCCTACAATGAGCAGTTCTTC.

CDR3 loop: CASSQVAPSGRAGSDTQYF. In nucleotides, the CDR3 is TGTGCCAGCAGCCAAGTGGCTCCTAGCGGGAGGGCCGGGTCAGATACGCAGTATTTT. The chain is built from TRBV3-1 (or the pseudogene TRBV3-2) and TRBJ2-3; 12 nucleotides line up with TRBD2. Unmatched junction bases numbered 12, after V lost 1 base and J lost 4 bases. The CDR3 sequence is 19 residues long. Germline CDR1 reads LGHDT; CDR2 reads YNNKEL (reference sequence).

In its sample, this clone was seen a few times. The chain recombines TRBV9 with TRBJ2-5; 7 positions agree with TRBD2. CDR1 SGDLS and CDR2 YYNGEE come from the germline V gene. The CDR3 sequence is 14 residues long. Unmatched junction bases numbered 6, after V lost 0 bases and J lost 7 bases. The CDR3 DNA reads as TGTGCCAGCAGCGTAGGGGAGGGGTCCCTGACCCAGTACTTC. Translated, it gives CASSVGEGSLTQYF.